The next 22 T cell receptor beta chains were all read from a single sample in a study of cytomegalovirus exposure and HLA in healthy donors. The PCR employed 60 Vbeta primers together with 13 Jbeta primers. Here immunoSEQ multiplex PCR was the method, and the copy in TCRdb shows in-frame clones only, minus some. The sample includes about 160,000 clones, around 77% seen only once; the top ten take approximately 2.3%. Material for sequencing was PBMCs. The source of these receptors is a man aged 50 or older in good health and CMV-seropositive.

Only a few counts were recorded for this clone. The CDR3 coding sequence is TGTGCCAGCTCAGAGGGGGCCAATGAGCAGTTCTTC. Its protein is CASSEGANEQFF. This chain joins TRBV18 and TRBJ2-1; 7 bases are a match to TRBD1. CDR1 is KGHSH and CDR2 is LQKENI in the germline V gene. V shed 5 bases, J shed 6 bases, and the junction held 1 base outside the gene matches. The CDR3 covers 12 residues.

The chain uses TRBV4-3 and TRBJ2-7, with D perhaps matching TRBD2 (6 bases). V was clipped by 0 bases and J by 6 bases, with 12 bases between them. From germline, CDR1 is LGHNA and CDR2 YSLEER. CDR3 length: 14 residues. Written as DNA, the CDR3 is TGCGCCAGCAGCCAAGAGACTAGGATCACCGAGCAGTACTTC. It encodes CASSQETRITEQYF.

As for this clone: This CDR3 is also generated by other DNA sequences in the sample. J is TRBJ1-2 and V is TRBV5-1; TRBD1 aligns across 7 bases. The CDR3 runs to 13 residues. V lost 4 bases to trimming and J lost 5 bases; unmatched junction nucleotides: 5. Germline CDR1 reads SGHRS; CDR2 reads YFSETQ. The CDR3 DNA is TGCGCCAGCAGCCTCGGGACAGATTATGGCTACACCTTC. Its protein is CASSLGTDYGYTF.

The chain is built from TRBV5-4 and TRBJ2-1, with D tentatively TRBD2 (6 bases). From germline, CDR1 is SGHNT and CDR2 YYREEE (reference sequence). This CDR3 region has 16 residues. The ends were cut back, 4 bases at V and 2 bases at J, with 16 bases in the middle. The CDR3 loop reads CASSPMGGQAYNEQFF. In DNA form, the CDR3 reads TGTGCCAGCAGCCCTATGGGGGGTCAGGCCTACAATGAGCAGTTCTTC.

The chain couples TRBV25-1 to TRBJ2-1; no clear D gene. The CDR3 length is 13 residues. Germline lookup yields CDR1 MGHDK and CDR2 SYGVNS. V gave up 3 bases and J gave up 4 bases, with 7 bases separating them. CDR3 protein: CASSEADYNEQFF. CDR3 in DNA: TGTGCCAGCAGTGAGGCAGATTACAATGAGCAGTTCTTC. The full variable domain, with the rest looked up from reference TRBV25-1 and TRBJ2-1, is EADIYQTPRYLVIGTGKKITLECSQTMGHDKMYWYQQDPGMELHLIHYSYGVNSTEKGDLSSESTVSRIRTEHFPLTLESARPSHTSQYLCASSEADYNEQFFGPGTRLTVL.

The chain joins TRBV18 to TRBJ1-6; possibly TRBD1 for D (6 bases). V lost 2 bases and J 4 bases, leaving 12 bases between the germline ends. CDR1 is KGHSH, CDR2 LQKENI, per germline. The CDR3 totals 16 residues. The CDR3 DNA reads TGTGCCAGCTCACCAGTACAGGGAATATATAATTCACCCCTCCACTTT. Amino acids: CASSPVQGIYNSPLHF.

There are a few counts of this clone. The chain combines TRBV5-4 with TRBJ1-4, with TRBD1 matching over 9 bases. CDR3 size: 14 residues. The V gene's germline CDR1 is SGHNT and CDR2 YYREEE (reference sequence). Trimming cost V 5 bases and J 6 bases; bases outside gene matches: 5. The CDR3 spells CASSLQGADEKLFF. As DNA, the CDR3 is TGTGCCAGCAGTTTACAGGGGGCGGATGAAAAACTGTTTTTT.

The chain joins TRBV9 to TRBJ1-5, with 7 bases identical to TRBD1. Germline trimming cut 7 bases from V and 7 bases from J; bases unmatched to any gene: 8. CDR3 length equals 13 residues. The germline V gene encodes CDR1 SGDLS and CDR2 YYNGEE. In DNA form, the CDR3 reads TGTGCCAGCGGACCCGACAGGGACCAGCCCCAGCATTTT. Its protein product is CASGPDRDQPQHF. The whole variable domain, filled in from reference TRBV9 and TRBJ1-5, reads DSGVTQTPKHLITATGQRVTLRCSPRSGDLSVYWYQQSLDQGLQFLIQYYNGEERAKGNILERFSAQQFPDLHSELNLSSLELGDSALYFCASGPDRDQPQHFGDGTRLSIL.

This sequence joins TRBV14 and TRBJ2-1; 12 positions agree with TRBD2. Germline assignment: CDR1 SGHDN and CDR2 FVKESK. V was pared by 4 bases and J by 0 bases, with 4 bases of the junction left unmatched. CDR3 length: 17 amino acids. The CDR3 loop reads CASSPRLAGASYNEQFF. CDR3 nucleotides: TGTGCCAGCAGCCCCCGACTAGCGGGGGCCTCCTACAATGAGCAGTTCTTC.

J is TRBJ1-6 and V is TRBV7-2; tentative D call: TRBD1 (5 bases). Germline lookup yields CDR1 SGHTA and CDR2 FQGNSA. This CDR3 has 14 residues. V was clipped by 4 bases and J by 7 bases, with 11 bases between them. The CDR3, as DNA: TGTGCCAGCAGCTACACAGGTCCCAATTCACCCCTCCACTTT. Amino acid sequence: CASSYTGPNSPLHF.

This sequence joins TRBV7-8 and TRBJ1-1; D is unclear. V gave up 2 bases and J gave up 3 bases, with 10 bases separating them. The CDR3 is 14 residues long. Looked up from germline, CDR1 is SGHVS and CDR2 is FQNEAQ. CDR3 protein: CASSLNPADTEAFF. CDR3 nucleotide sequence: TGTGCCAGCAGCTTAAACCCAGCGGACACTGAAGCTTTCTTT.

The V and J genes are TRBV5-1 and TRBJ2-1, with a possible D match to TRBD1 (5 bases). Germline lookup yields CDR1 SGHRS and CDR2 YFSETQ. Trimming pared 2 bases from V and 3 bases from J, leaving 9 bases between. The CDR3 is made up of 14 amino acids. DNA of the CDR3: TGCGCCAGCAGCTTAACGACAGTCTACAATGAGCAGTTCTTC. Encoded protein: CASSLTTVYNEQFF.

This chain links TRBV5-1 with TRBJ2-3; 11 nucleotides align to TRBD1. The CDR3 extends over 15 amino acids. The trim removed 4 bases at V and 3 bases at J, leaving 4 bases unmatched. Germline CDR1 SGHRS, CDR2 YFSETQ. This CDR3 reads CASSEGQGVTDTQYF. The CDR3 DNA follows: TGCGCCAGCAGCGAGGGACAGGGGGTGACAGATACGCAGTATTTT.

CDR3 in amino acids: CASSLDSISENIQYF. The CDR3 nucleotides are TGTGCCAGCAGCTTAGACTCCATAAGCGAAAACATTCAGTACTTC. This chain joins TRBV7-2 and TRBJ2-4; D uncertain. The CDR3 totals 15 residues. Between the trimmed V and J ends, which lost 1 base and 5 bases, there was a span of 12 bases. CDR1 and CDR2 (germline): SGHTA, FQGNSA. Complete variable domain (other parts from reference TRBV7-2 and TRBJ2-4): GAGVSQSPSNKVTEKGKDVELRCDPISGHTALYWYRQSLGQGLEFLIYFQGNSAPDKSGLPSDRFSAERTGGSVSTLTIQRTQQEDSAVYLCASSLDSISENIQYFGAGTRLSVL.

The chain combines TRBV6-4 with TRBJ2-3; 7 bases align to TRBD2. This CDR3 is 16 amino acids long. The ends lost 5 bases at V and 0 bases at J; junction bases unmatched: 8. The germline gives CDR1 MRHNA, CDR2 SNTAGT. CDR3 DNA sequence: TGTGCCAGCAGTCCTTGGCTAGCGGCTAGCACAGATACGCAGTATTTT. It is translated as CASSPWLAASTDTQYF.

The chain recombines TRBV9 with TRBJ2-7; 10 bases agree with TRBD2. CDR1 is SGDLS, CDR2 YYNGEE, per germline. The CDR3 extends over 15 amino acids. With V trimmed by 4 bases and J by 4 bases, 8 bases remained unmatched. CDR3 nucleotides: TGTGCCAGCAGCCCCCAGGGGACTAGCGAATACGAGCAGTACTTC. It is translated as CASSPQGTSEYEQYF. Variable domain in full (rest from reference TRBV9 and TRBJ2-7): DSGVTQTPKHLITATGQRVTLRCSPRSGDLSVYWYQQSLDQGLQFLIQYYNGEERAKGNILERFSAQQFPDLHSELNLSSLELGDSALYFCASSPQGTSEYEQYFGPGTRLTVT.

Concerning this clone: A read error is likely here: a far larger clone is one base away. In the same sample, other DNA sequences code for this CDR3. The chain has TRBV5-1 and TRBJ1-2, with D maybe TRBD1 (6 bases). Germline CDR1 reads SGHRS; CDR2 reads YFSETQ. The CDR3 consists of 13 residues. The V end lost 6 bases, the J end lost 8 bases, and 17 bases lay between the germline ends. CDR3 in amino acids: CASTVGQARGYTF. The CDR3 DNA follows: TGCGCCAGCACCGTGGGACAAGCTAGGGGCTACACCTTC. The full variable domain, with the rest looked up from reference TRBV5-1 and TRBJ1-2, is KAGVTQTPRYLIKTRGQQVTLSCSPISGHRSVSWYQQTPGQGLQFLFEYFSETQRNKGNFPGRFSGRQFSNSRSEMNVSTLELGDSALYLCASTVGQARGYTFGSGTRLTVV.

The CDR3 loop is CASSQEGGGRGEKLFF. DNA for the CDR3: TGTGCCAGCAGCCAAGAGGGGGGGGGTAGGGGTGAAAAACTGTTTTTT. The rearrangement joins TRBV4-2 to TRBJ1-4, with D perhaps TRBD1 (5 bases). V dropped 0 bases and J dropped 7 bases, with 15 bases sitting between them. Germline assignment: CDR1 LGHNA and CDR2 YNFKEQ. The CDR3 has 16 residues.

The chain couples TRBV7-2 to TRBJ2-7; D is undetermined. V shed 6 bases and J shed 0 bases, with 3 bases lying between them. The CDR3 runs 11 residues. Looked up from germline, CDR1 is SGHTA and CDR2 is FQGNSA. The CDR3 region has the DNA TGTGCCAGCAGGGCCTCCTACGAGCAGTACTTC. Amino acid sequence: CASRASYEQYF.

V is TRBV7-9 and J is TRBJ1-1, with D maybe TRBD1 (6 bases). The germline V gene has CDR1 SEHNR and CDR2 FQNEAQ (reference sequence). The CDR3 is 14 residues long. Trimming took off 6 bases at V and 7 bases at J, with 18 bases between the two ends. The CDR3 loop reads CASSNDRSLSEAFF. CDR3 nucleotides: TGTGCCAGCAGTAATGACAGGTCTCTTAGTGAAGCTTTCTTT.

Only one count was recorded for this clone. V gene TRBV5-1 combines with J gene TRBJ2-1; 8 nucleotides agree with TRBD2. Unmatched junction bases numbered 9, after V lost 0 bases and J lost 4 bases. The germline gives CDR1 SGHRS, CDR2 YFSETQ. This CDR3 has 17 residues. CDR3 DNA: TGCGCCAGCAGCTTGGCGGGCCGGGGGGGCGGGTACAATGAGCAGTTCTTC. The encoded protein is CASSLAGRGGGYNEQFF.

The CDR3 reads CASSAKGGGLSYEQYF. CDR3 nucleotides: TGTGCCAGCAGTGCAAAGGGAGGAGGTCTCTCCTACGAGCAGTACTTC. This chain links TRBV6-1 with TRBJ2-7; perhaps TRBD2 as D (6 bases). Trimming pared 4 bases from V and 0 bases from J, leaving 16 bases between. CDR1 is MNHNS and CDR2 is SASEGT in the germline V gene. The CDR3 runs 16 residues.